One T cell receptor (beta chain) is described in this entry. TCRdb keeps only in-frame clones here, not all; method: immunoSEQ multiplex PCR. The data show around 510,000 clones, roughly 79% seen once. The source of the sample is a study of shared clonotypes between healthy human individuals. Germline V gives CDR1 MGHDK, CDR2 SYGVNS. This CDR3 region has 8 residues. Trimming pared 7 bases from V and 14 bases from J, leaving 8 bases between. The chain recombines TRBV25-1 with TRBJ2-5; D not resolved. Sequencing was done on a sample of PBMCs. This clonotype was obtained from a woman aged 40 to 55 in good health. Some clones in this sample may be carry-over from other donors' samples. Here the CDR3 DNA reads TGTGCCAGCAAAGACGGATACTTC. Protein sequence: CASKDGYF.